This T cell receptor (beta chain) was recorded in a study of blood T cell repertoires in COVID-19. Overall study: Donors in the United States, Italy and Spain gave samples during acute or convalescent COVID-19. The analysed material was cDNA or gDNA that came from T cells, B-cell-depleted T cells, or PBMCs.

Original analysis: By means of reference gene primer amplification, nucleated cell counts were estimated. Assay used: immunoSEQ multiplex PCR; TCRdb lists only in-frame clones, some missing. That table furnishes V, J and clone size, whereas the DNA furnished D and trimming. Of over 200,000 clones detected, roughly 85% appear once; the ten largest clones hold under 3%. Germline V gene data show CDR1 as LGHDT and CDR2 as YNNKEL (reference sequence). V was cut by 2 bases and J by 7 bases, with 9 bases left in between. The CDR3 sequence is 14 residues long. The sequence was collected from a woman aged 70-85 years with active or convalescent COVID-19. V usage is TRBV3-1 (or the pseudogene TRBV3-2) and J usage is TRBJ1-6; a possible D gene is TRBD1 (6 bases). The material sequenced was peripheral blood. CDR3 DNA sequence: TGTGCCAGCAGCCAAAGGGACAAGAATTCACCCCTCCACTTT. It translates to CASSQRDKNSPLHF.